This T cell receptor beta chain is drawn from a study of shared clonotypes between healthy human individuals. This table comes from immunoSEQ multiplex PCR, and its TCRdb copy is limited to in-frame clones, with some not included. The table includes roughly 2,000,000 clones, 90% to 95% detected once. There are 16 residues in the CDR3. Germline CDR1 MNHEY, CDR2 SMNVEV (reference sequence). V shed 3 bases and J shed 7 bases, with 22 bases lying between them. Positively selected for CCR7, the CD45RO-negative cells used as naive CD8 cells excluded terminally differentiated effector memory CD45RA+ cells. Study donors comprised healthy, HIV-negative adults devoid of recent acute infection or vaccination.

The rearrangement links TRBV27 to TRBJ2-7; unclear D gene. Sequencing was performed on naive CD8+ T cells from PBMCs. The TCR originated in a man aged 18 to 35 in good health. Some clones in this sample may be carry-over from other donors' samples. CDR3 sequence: CASSFLPRAPIWEQYF. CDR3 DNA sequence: TGTGCCAGCAGTTTCCTCCCCCGGGCTCCAATCTGGGAGCAGTACTTC.